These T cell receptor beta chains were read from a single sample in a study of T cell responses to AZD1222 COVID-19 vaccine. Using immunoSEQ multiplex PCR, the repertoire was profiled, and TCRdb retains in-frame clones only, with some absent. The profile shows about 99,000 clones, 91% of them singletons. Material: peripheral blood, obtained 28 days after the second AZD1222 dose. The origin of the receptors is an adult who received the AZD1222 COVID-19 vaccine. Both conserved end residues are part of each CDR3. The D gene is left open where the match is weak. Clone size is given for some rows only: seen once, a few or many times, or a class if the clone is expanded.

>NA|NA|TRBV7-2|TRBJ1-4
CASSLRGVSVEKLFF
TGTGCCAGCAGCTTACGGGGGGTATCAGTTGAAAAACTGTTTTTT
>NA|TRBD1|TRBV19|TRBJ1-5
CASTLDGTANQPQHF
TGTGCCAGTACCCTAGACGGGACAGCAAATCAGCCCCAGCATTTT
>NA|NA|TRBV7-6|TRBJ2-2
CASRGGMVGELFF
TGTGCCAGCAGGGGCGGGATGGTCGGGGAGCTGTTTTTT
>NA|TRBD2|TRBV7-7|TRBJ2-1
CASSSRTSGSDEQFF
TGTGCCAGCAGTTCGCGGACTAGCGGGAGTGATGAGCAGTTCTTC
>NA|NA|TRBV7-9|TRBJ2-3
CASSQDGGGLGTQYF
TGTGCCAGCAGCCAGGACGGCGGCGGGTTGGGTACGCAGTATTTT
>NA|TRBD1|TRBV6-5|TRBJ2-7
CASSYSPGQGRDEQYF
TGTGCCAGCAGTTACTCGCCGGGACAGGGGCGGGACGAGCAGTACTTC
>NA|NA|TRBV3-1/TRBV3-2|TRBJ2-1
CASSQEVAGHDNEQFF
TGTGCCAGCAGCCAAGAAGTGGCGGGACACGACAATGAGCAGTTCTTC
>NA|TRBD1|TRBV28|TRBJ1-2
CASSSGQATYGYTF
TGTGCCAGCAGTTCCGGACAGGCGACCTATGGCTACACCTTC
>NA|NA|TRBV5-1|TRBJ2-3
CASSLATSTDTQYF
TGCGCCAGCAGCTTGGCAACTAGCACAGATACGCAGTATTTT
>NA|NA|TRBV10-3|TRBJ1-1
CAISQGPTGTEAFF
TGTGCCATTAGCCAGGGGCCTACCGGGACTGAAGCTTTCTTT
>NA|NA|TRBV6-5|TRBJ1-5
CASSYSGEMNQPQHF
TGTGCCAGCAGTTACTCGGGGGAAATGAATCAGCCCCAGCATTTT
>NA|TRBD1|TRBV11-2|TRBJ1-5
CASSSSTGNQPQHF
TGTGCCAGCAGCTCCTCGACAGGGAACCAGCCCCAGCATTTT
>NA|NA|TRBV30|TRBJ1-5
CAWSVHSQGRQGLYSNQPQHF
TGTGCCTGGAGTGTACACTCCCAGGGCCGGCAGGGCCTTTATAGCAATCAGCCCCAGCATTTT
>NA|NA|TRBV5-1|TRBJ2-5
CASSLRGNQETQYF
TGCGCCAGCAGCTTGAGGGGGAACCAAGAGACCCAGTACTTC
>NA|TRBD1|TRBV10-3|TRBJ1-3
CAISEGQGSGNTIYF
TGTGCCATCAGCGAGGGACAGGGTTCTGGAAACACCATATATTTT
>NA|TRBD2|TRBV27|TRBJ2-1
CASIGGLAYNEQFF
TGTGCCAGCATAGGGGGACTAGCCTACAATGAGCAGTTCTTC
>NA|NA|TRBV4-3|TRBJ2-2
CASSQRNTGELFF
TGCGCCAGCAGCCAAAGGAACACCGGGGAGCTGTTTTTT
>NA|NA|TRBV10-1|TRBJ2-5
CASSESNRGTQYF
TGCGCCAGCAGTGAGTCGAACCGCGGGACCCAGTACTTC
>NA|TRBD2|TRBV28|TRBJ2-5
CASSYLAGGGETQYF
TGTGCCAGCAGCTACCTAGCGGGAGGAGGTGAGACCCAGTACTTC
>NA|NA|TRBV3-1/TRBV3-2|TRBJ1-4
CASSGRGATNEKLFF
TGTGCCAGCAGCGGACGGGGGGCCACTAATGAAAAACTGTTTTTT
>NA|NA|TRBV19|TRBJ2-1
CASSPLREQLNEQFF
TGTGCCAGTAGCCCTTTGAGGGAGCAACTCAATGAGCAGTTCTTC
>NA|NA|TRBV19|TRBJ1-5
CASSPRRGRNQPQHF
TGTGCCAGTAGTCCAAGAAGGGGTCGCAATCAGCCCCAGCATTTT
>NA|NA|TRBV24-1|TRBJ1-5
CATSGVNQPQHF
TGTGCCACCAGTGGAGTAAATCAGCCCCAGCATTTT
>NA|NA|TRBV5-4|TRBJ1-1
CASSLKAGLQAFF
TGTGCCAGCAGCTTGAAAGCGGGGTTGCAAGCTTTCTTT
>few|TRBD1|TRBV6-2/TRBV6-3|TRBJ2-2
CASSYSGTANGELFF
TGTGCCAGCAGTTACTCGGGGACAGCTAACGGGGAGCTGTTTTTT
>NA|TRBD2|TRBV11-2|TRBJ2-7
CASSLIAYTSAYEQYF
TGTGCCAGCAGCTTAATCGCCTACACTAGCGCTTACGAGCAGTACTTC
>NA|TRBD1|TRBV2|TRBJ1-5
CASSGQGENQPQHF
TGTGCCAGCAGTGGACAGGGCGAGAATCAGCCCCAGCATTTT
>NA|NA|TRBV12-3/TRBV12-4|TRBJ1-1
CASSSRRGAEAFF
TGTGCCAGCAGTTCCCGCAGGGGTGCTGAAGCTTTCTTT
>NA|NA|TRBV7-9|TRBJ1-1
CASSFREGNTEAFF
TGTGCCAGCAGCTTTAGAGAGGGGAACACTGAAGCTTTCTTT
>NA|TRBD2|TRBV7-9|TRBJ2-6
CASSLFRLAGVAGANVLTF
TGTGCCAGCAGCTTGTTTAGACTAGCGGGAGTCGCAGGGGCCAACGTCCTGACTTTC
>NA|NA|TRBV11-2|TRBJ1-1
CASSLDTGFLEAFF
TGTGCCAGCAGCTTAGATACGGGGTTTTTGGAAGCTTTCTTT
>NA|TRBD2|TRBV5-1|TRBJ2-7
CASSSWRTSGRGAGYEQYF
TGCGCCAGCAGCTCCTGGCGGACTAGCGGGAGAGGGGCGGGTTACGAGCAGTACTTC
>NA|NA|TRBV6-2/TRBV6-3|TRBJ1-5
CASSYQTLNQPQHF
TGTGCCAGCAGTTACCAGACACTCAATCAGCCCCAGCATTTT
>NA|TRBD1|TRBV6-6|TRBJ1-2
CASSRTGGASNYGYTF
TGTGCCAGCAGCCGGACAGGGGGCGCTTCTAACTATGGCTACACCTTC
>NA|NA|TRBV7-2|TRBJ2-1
CASSPRGDPNNEQFF
TGTGCCAGCAGCCCGAGGGGGGACCCCAACAATGAGCAGTTCTTC
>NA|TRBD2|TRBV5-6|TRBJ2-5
CASSQLAEQETQYF
TGTGCCAGCAGCCAACTAGCGGAACAAGAGACCCAGTACTTC
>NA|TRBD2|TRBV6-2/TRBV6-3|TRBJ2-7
CASSPNSGIVYEQYF
TGTGCCAGCAGCCCAAATAGCGGGATCGTCTACGAGCAGTACTTC
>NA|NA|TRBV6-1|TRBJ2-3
CASSDPGSVTDTQYF
TGTGCCAGCAGTGATCCGGGTAGCGTGACAGATACGCAGTATTTT
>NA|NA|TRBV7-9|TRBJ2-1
CASSFLWDPNPNEQFF
TGTGCCAGCAGTTTTTTATGGGACCCAAACCCCAATGAGCAGTTCTTC
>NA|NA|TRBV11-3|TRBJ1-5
CASSQRKDNQPQHF
TGTGCCAGCAGCCAAAGAAAGGACAACCAGCCCCAGCATTTT
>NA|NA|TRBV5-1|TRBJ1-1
CASSSHAQAEEAFF
TGCGCCAGCAGCTCTCACGCCCAGGCCGAAGAAGCTTTCTTT
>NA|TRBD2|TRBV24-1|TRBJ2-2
CATRNVGRDGELFF
TGTGCCACCAGAAACGTCGGGAGGGACGGGGAGCTGTTTTTT
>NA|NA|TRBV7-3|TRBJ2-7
CASSSGDEQYF
TGTGCCAGCAGCTCCGGTGACGAGCAGTACTTC